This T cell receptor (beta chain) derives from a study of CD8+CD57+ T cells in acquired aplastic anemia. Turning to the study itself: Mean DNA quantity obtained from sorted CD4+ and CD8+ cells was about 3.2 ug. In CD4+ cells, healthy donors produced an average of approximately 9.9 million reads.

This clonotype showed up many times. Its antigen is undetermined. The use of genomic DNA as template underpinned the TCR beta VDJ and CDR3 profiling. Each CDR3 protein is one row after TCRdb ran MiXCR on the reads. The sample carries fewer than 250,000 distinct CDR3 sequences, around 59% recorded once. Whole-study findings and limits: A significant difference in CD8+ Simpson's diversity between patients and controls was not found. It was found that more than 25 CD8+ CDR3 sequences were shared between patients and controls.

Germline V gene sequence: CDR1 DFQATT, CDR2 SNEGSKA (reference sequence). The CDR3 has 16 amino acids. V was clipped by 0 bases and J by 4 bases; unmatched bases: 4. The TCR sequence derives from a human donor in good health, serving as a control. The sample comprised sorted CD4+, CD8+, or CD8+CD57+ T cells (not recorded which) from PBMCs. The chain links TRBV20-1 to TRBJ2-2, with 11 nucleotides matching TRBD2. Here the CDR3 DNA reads TGCAGTGCTAGAGATCTAGCGGGGGGATCCACCGGGGAGCTGTTTTTT. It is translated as CSARDLAGGSTGELFF.